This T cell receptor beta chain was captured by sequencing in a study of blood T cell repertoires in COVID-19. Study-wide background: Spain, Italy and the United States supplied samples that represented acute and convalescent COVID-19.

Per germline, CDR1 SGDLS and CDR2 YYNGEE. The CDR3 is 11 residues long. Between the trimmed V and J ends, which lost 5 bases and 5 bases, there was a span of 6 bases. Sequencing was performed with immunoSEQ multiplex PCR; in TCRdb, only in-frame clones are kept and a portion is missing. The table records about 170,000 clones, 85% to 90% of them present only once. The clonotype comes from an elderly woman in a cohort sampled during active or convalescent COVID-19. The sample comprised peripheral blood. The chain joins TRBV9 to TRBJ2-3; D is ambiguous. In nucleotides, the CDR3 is TGTGCCAGCAGTACGGGAGATACGCAGTATTTT. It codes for CASSTGDTQYF.